This T cell receptor beta chain comes out of a study of cytomegalovirus exposure and HLA in healthy donors. Study background: Both the approximately 130 validation repertoires and the approximately 700 first-cohort repertoires used the same platform, as reported by a later analysis.

TCRdb's table, derived via immunoSEQ multiplex PCR, lists solely in-frame clones and lacks some. The table records about 140,000 clones, roughly 81% of them present only once. The CDR3 totals 13 residues. Trimming pared 10 bases from V and 1 base from J, leaving 10 bases between. Germline V gives CDR1 MGHRA, CDR2 YSYEKL. This clone was seen only a few times. Its antigen is still unknown. Study results and caveats: Reports credit the classifier with highly specific, highly sensitive diagnosis of cytomegalovirus status.

The J gene is TRBJ2-2, the V gene TRBV4-1; D not certain. The source of this sequence is a woman in her 30s in good health and CMV-seronegative. The specimen sequenced was PBMCs. CDR3 DNA sequence: TGCGCCACCTCCTCAGGGAACACCGGGGAGCTGTTTTTT. It encodes CATSSGNTGELFF.